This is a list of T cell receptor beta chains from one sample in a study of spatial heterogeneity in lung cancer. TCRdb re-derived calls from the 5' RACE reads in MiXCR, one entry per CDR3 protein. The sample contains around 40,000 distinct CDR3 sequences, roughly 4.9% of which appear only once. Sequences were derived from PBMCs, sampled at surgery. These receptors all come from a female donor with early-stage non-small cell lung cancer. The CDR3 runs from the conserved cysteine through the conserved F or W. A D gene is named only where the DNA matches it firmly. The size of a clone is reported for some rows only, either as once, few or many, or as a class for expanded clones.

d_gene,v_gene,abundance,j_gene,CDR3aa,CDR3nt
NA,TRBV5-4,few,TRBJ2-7,CASSSHLGKSNEQYF,TGTGCCAGCAGCTCCCACCTGGGGAAATCCAACGAGCAGTACTTC
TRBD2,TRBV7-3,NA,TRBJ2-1,CASSPRPSGGISYNEQFF,TGTGCCAGCAGCCCCAGGCCTAGCGGGGGGATCTCCTACAATGAGCAGTTCTTC
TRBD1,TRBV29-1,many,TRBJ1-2,CSVVTGAVNYGYTF,TGCAGCGTTGTAACAGGGGCGGTTAACTATGGCTACACCTTC
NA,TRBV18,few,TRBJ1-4,CASSLKTATNEKLFF,TGTGCCAGCTCACTGAAGACAGCAACTAATGAAAAACTGTTTTTT
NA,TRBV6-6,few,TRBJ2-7,CASRPGNSYEQYF,TGTGCCAGCAGACCCGGGAACTCCTACGAGCAGTACTTC
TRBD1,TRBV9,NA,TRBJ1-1,CASSFRTGGIAEAFF,TGTGCGAGCAGCTTTCGGACAGGGGGTATTGCTGAAGCTTTCTTT
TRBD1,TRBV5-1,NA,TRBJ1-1,CASSSTGGGQNTEAFF,TGCGCCAGCAGCTCAACAGGGGGCGGGCAGAACACTGAAGCTTTCTTT
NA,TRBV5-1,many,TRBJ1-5,CASSWGSNQPQHF,TGCGCCAGCAGCTGGGGTAGCAATCAGCCCCAGCATTTT
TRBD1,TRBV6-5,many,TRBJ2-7,CASGRDSSYEQYF,TGTGCCAGCGGCCGGGACAGCTCCTACGAGCAGTACTTC
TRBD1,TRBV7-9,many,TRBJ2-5,CASSIQGALETQYF,TGTGCCAGCAGCATACAGGGGGCCTTGGAGACCCAGTACTTC
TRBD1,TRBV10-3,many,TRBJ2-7,CAISSGTGVGEQYF,TGTGCCATCAGTTCCGGGACAGGAGTCGGGGAGCAGTACTTC
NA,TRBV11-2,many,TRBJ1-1,CASSLVSGATEAFF,TGTGCCAGCAGCTTAGTATCAGGGGCCACTGAAGCTTTCTTT
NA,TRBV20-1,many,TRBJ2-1,CSARESRPGRVTPYNEQFF,TGCAGTGCTAGAGAGAGCCGCCCGGGTCGGGTCACTCCCTACAATGAGCAGTTCTTC